This T cell receptor (beta chain) was sequenced during a study of PD-L1 blockade in urothelial cancer. The data were produced by immunoSEQ multiplex PCR, yet TCRdb's version contains in-frame clones alone and is incomplete. The top ten hold over 9.5% of the sample, which has 45,000 to 50,000 clones, roughly 78% seen once. Time point: pretreatment peripheral blood. The study enrolled patients with locally advanced or metastatic urothelial carcinoma. The CDR3 length is 14 residues. V was shortened by 4 bases and J by 8 bases, with 15 bases between the two germline ends. Germline CDR1 SGHRS, CDR2 YFSETQ.

The source material was PBMCs, sampled around atezolizumab (anti-PD-L1) treatment. The sequence was collected from a man in his 70s with urothelial cancer. J is TRBJ1-4 and V is TRBV5-1; maybe TRBD1 (6 bases). CDR3 in amino acids: CASSLGTSPEKLFF. DNA for the CDR3: TGCGCCAGCAGCCTCGGGACAAGTCCGGAAAAACTGTTTTTT.